Sequencing of this T cell receptor (beta chain) was carried out in a study of OX40 agonist ivuxolimab in advanced cancers. The overall study: Patients received ivuxolimab, an agonistic anti-OX40 (CD134) antibody.

Produced via immunoSEQ multiplex PCR; TCRdb's table is partial and in-frame only. The repertoire holds 13,000 to 15,000 clones, roughly 87% seen once, with 67% in the top ten. Comment on this clone: The antigen is undetermined.

Germline V gene lookup returns CDR1 MNHEY and CDR2 SMNVEV (reference sequence). The V end was cut by 7 bases, the J end by 0 bases, with 11 bases between. This CDR3 comprises 14 residues. General study findings and limits: Both blood CD4+ and CD8+ T cells showed clonal growth by week 6 at 0.1 to 3.0 mg/kg. Also showing low normalized T-cell clonal expansion were some of the nonresponders.

The chain has TRBV27 and TRBJ2-3; possible D gene TRBD2, 6 bases. The clonotype originates from an adult with an advanced solid tumor such as melanoma, head and neck, liver or kidney cancer. This specimen consisted of CD4+ or CD8+ T cells sorted from blood, obtained in a trial of the OX40 agonist ivuxolimab. The CDR3 region is CASIPAGSTDTQYF. CDR3 coding DNA: TGTGCCAGCATCCCAGCGGGTAGCACAGATACGCAGTATTTT.